Below, one TCR beta chain is given with its context. The sample originates from a study of blood T cell repertoires in COVID-19. Looking at the study overall: The United States, Italy and Spain provided the acute and convalescent COVID-19 samples.

Seattle enrolled patients during active infection and tracked them longitudinally. The CDR3 length is 14 residues. The germline V gene encodes CDR1 MNHEY and CDR2 SMNVEV (reference sequence). Germline trimming cut 6 bases from V and 6 bases from J; bases unmatched to any gene: 5. In the authors' workflow: The authors estimated nucleated cell counts from reference gene primer amplification. Here immunoSEQ multiplex PCR was the method, and the copy in TCRdb shows in-frame clones only, minus some. V, J and clone size are taken as reported in that table, and D and trimming were inferred from the DNA itself. The data contain around 300,000 clones, 88% of them singletons.

This chain joins TRBV27 and TRBJ1-2; 12 nucleotides align to TRBD1. This TCR was recovered from a woman between 25 and 40 years old with COVID-19, enrolled during active disease. The sequencing input was peripheral blood. The CDR3 region has the DNA TGTGCCAGCAGCCGGGACAGGGGGCAAGATGGCTACACCTTC. Amino acid sequence: CASSRDRGQDGYTF.